The following is a T cell receptor beta chain sequence with its context. It lacks a known antigen. No much larger clonotype is one base removed from it; base qualities were not supplied. Within the sample, other DNA sequences also encode this same CDR3. CDR1 and CDR2, per the germline V gene, are MNHEY and SVGAGI. Inclusive of the bounding cysteine and phenylalanine, the CDR3 is 13 residues long. Left in the record is the CDR3 DNA by itself, 39 bases read in frame from the first base. V lost 0 bases and J lost 4 bases; the stretch between them is 7 bases long. Library construction relied on the immunoSEQ multiplex PCR assay. RNA was extracted from all samples and reverse transcribed into cDNA as template for TCR sequencing. SuperScript III was used to make first-strand cDNA, primed with a 2:1 mix of oligo-dT and random hexamers. A synthetic immune receptor repertoire was used to gauge amplification bias, and whatever bias remained was removed computationally. Under the source paper's analysis protocol: After raw reads were preprocessed to remove errors, the CDR3 was defined following IMGT conventions as running from the conserved cysteine to phenylalanine. Clonality was computed by normalizing Shannon entropy by log2 of the number of productive unique TCRs and subtracting the result from 1. Whether each scalp clone was CD4 or CD8 was inferred by checking scalp TCRbeta sequences against the CD4 and CD8 repertoires from sorted blood. The table comes from immuneACCESS by way of TCRdb, which keeps in-frame sequences with V and J called. Part of the clones is missing from these tables; in studies checked, under half for an unresolved V gene and the rest for unknown reasons. V and J calls and clone size come straight from that table; D and trimming were deduced from the DNA. This sample holds around 170,000 clones; approximately 49% were observed only once. Roughly a tenth of the sample rests with the top ten.

This sample was taken from a study of CD8+ T cells in alopecia areata (dated by TCRdb to 2016 to 2018). Notes on the research overall: Treated patients were enrolled in an open-label pilot trial of oral tofacitinib at 5 to 10 mg twice daily for moderate-to-severe alopecia areata. In treated patients, disease severity was measured using the SALT score, which gives the percentage of scalp surface area affected. Scalp tissue and sorted CD4+ and CD8+ peripheral blood T cells from patchy and totalis/universalis alopecia areata patients and from healthy controls were covered by human TCRbeta sequencing. Patients stayed on tofacitinib for 6 to 18 months and then had 6 months of follow-up off drug so that delayed response and recurrence could be assessed. Biopsies were taken from tofacitinib-treated patients at baseline and again at 4 and 24 weeks into treatment, and several of those patients also had a later scalp biopsy. The study used high-throughput TCRbeta sequencing to examine T cell clonal expansion in alopecia areata, in both the C3H/HeJ mouse model and human patients. Scalp clonality was compared across normal scalp (n=4), patchy alopecia areata scalp (n=8), and alopecia totalis/universalis scalp (n=8). immunoSEQ multiplex PCR using 35 Vbeta forward primers and 13 Jbeta reverse primers was used to amplify TCRbeta CDR3 regions. RNA was obtained with the PAXgene miRNA kit for fixed scalp, the miRNeasy kit for PBMCs, and the RNeasy kit for mouse skin.

Results the study describes overall, beyond this receptor: Tofacitinib significantly decreased scalp clonality and the number of expanded CD8+ clones among the top 100 scalp clones. Compared with mice, TCR sequences shared between patients were less clear, possibly partly because of HLA diversity across the patient population. During tofacitinib treatment, many expanded lesional clones remained in scalp and blood, and this persistence may partly explain relapse after treatment is stopped. Because the treated cohort was small and included a single nonresponder, larger studies are needed to assess links between baseline CD8+ expansion and response. Unlike mouse skin, where gammadelta T cells dominate, normal human skin contains resident alphabeta T cells that get sequenced too, which complicates analysis of the scalp TCR repertoire. Higher clonality and more expanded CD8+ clones were observed in lesional scalp than in normal scalp, particularly in alopecia totalis/universalis, a finding suggestive of antigenic drive.

The sample's treatment or condition label, in plain terms: oral pan-JAK inhibitor, 5-10 mg twice daily. Lesional scalp punch biopsies and peripheral blood were obtained from alopecia areata patients. After PBMCs were isolated by density centrifugation and stained for CD3, CD4 and CD8, a FACSAria was used to sort CD4+ and CD8+ T cells. This chain is built from TRBV6-5 and TRBJ2-7; the D gene is possibly TRBD2, with 6 bases matching. The sample here was CD8+ T cells sorted from blood, taken around week 53, from a patient treated with tofacitinib. This TCR was recovered from a human donor with alopecia areata. The sequenced DNA is TGTGCCAGCAGTTACTCGGAGGGTTACGAGCAGTACTTC. This translates into CASSYSEGYEQYF.